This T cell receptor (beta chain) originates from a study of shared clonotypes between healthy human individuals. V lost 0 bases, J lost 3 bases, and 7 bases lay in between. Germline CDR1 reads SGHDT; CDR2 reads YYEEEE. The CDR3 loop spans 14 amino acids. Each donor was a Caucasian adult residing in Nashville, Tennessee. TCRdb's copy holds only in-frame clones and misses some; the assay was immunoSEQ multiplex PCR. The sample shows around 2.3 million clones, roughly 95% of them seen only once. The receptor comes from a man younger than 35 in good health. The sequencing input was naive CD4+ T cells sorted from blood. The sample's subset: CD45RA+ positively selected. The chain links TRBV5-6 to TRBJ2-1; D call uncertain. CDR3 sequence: CASSLGAVYNEQFF. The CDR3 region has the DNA TGTGCCAGCAGCTTGGGGGCCGTCTACAATGAGCAGTTCTTC. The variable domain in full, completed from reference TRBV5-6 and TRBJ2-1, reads DAGVTQSPTHLIKTRGQQVTLRCSPKSGHDTVSWYQQALGQGPQFIFQYYEEEERQRGNFPDRFSGHQFPNYSSELNVNALLLGDSALYLCASSLGAVYNEQFFGPGTRLTVL.